This entry lists 19 T cell receptor beta chains sequenced from one sample in a study of T cells after yellow fever vaccination. TCRdb reprocessed the 5' RACE reads with MiXCR, giving one entry per CDR3 protein. This table has about 320,000 distinct CDR3 sequences, approximately 11% appearing once. The sequenced sample was CD4+ T cells sorted from PBMCs, obtained 45 days after the yellow fever booster vaccination. The receptors come from a man aged 18-30 years who received the YFV17D yellow fever vaccine.

Notes on this clonotype: One base away lies a much larger clone, so this may be a sequencing read error. J is TRBJ2-2 and V is TRBV6-5; D gene uncertain. CDR3 length: 13 amino acids. Germline values: CDR1 MNHEY, CDR2 SVGAGI. V was cut by 5 bases and J by 2 bases, with 6 bases left in between. The CDR3 here is CASSGPNTGELFF. In DNA form, the CDR3 reads TGTGCCAGCAGTGGACCAAACACCGGGGAGCTGTTTTTT.

This clonotype was recorded a few times. This chain connects TRBV4-1 to TRBJ2-4; D tentatively reads TRBD1 or TRBD2 (6 bases each). The CDR3 has 17 amino acids. Germline lookup yields CDR1 MGHRA and CDR2 YSYEKL. V lost 3 bases to trimming and J lost 0 bases, with 15 bases between them. As DNA, the CDR3 is TGCGCCAGCAGCCACCCGGGGGCGGTTCTAGCCAAAAACATTCAGTACTTC. Translated: CASSHPGAVLAKNIQYF.

This clonotype was counted a few times. The V call is TRBV3-1, the J call TRBJ1-1, with D unclear. V lost 4 bases and J lost 5, with 14 bases in between. The CDR3 extends over 14 amino acids. CDR1 is LGHDT, CDR2 YNNKEL, per germline (reference sequence). This chain's CDR3 is CASSPWSQQTEAFF. CDR3 coding DNA: TGTGCCAGCAGCCCATGGTCACAACAAACTGAAGCTTTCTTT.

The rearrangement uses TRBV6-5 and TRBJ1-2; D is perhaps TRBD1 (5 bases). The CDR3 spans 14 residues. Trimming took 2 bases from V and 4 from J, leaving 11 bases between them. The V gene's germline CDR1 is MNHEY and CDR2 SVGAGI. CDR3 sequence reads: CASSYEGLGYGYTF. DNA of the CDR3: TGTGCCAGCAGTTACGAGGGGTTGGGCTATGGCTACACCTTC.

The J gene is TRBJ2-1, the V gene TRBV28, with 11 nucleotides matching TRBD2. Germline V gene data show CDR1 as MDHEN and CDR2 as SYDVKM. V lost 6 bases and J lost 4; bases outside the gene matches: 8. There are 16 residues in the CDR3. This CDR3 is CASRQYTSGGYNEQFF. CDR3 nucleotides: TGTGCCAGCAGGCAGTACACTAGCGGGGGTTACAATGAGCAGTTCTTC.

This clonotype was counted between two and nine times. This sequence joins TRBV6-2 or TRBV6-3 and TRBJ2-3, with 9 bases fitting TRBD2. V lost 7 bases, J lost 3 bases, and 8 bases stayed unmatched. Germline V gene data show CDR1 as MNHEY and CDR2 as SVGEGT. The CDR3 loop spans 15 amino acids. This chain's CDR3 is CASTSGVGVTDTQYF. As DNA, the CDR3 is TGTGCCAGCACTAGCGGGGTTGGTGTTACAGATACGCAGTATTTT.

To note about this clonotype: An end of the junction does not agree with germline; a read error may underlie this. This rearrangement joins TRBV24-1 to TRBJ2-2; 10 nucleotides align to TRBD1. The CDR3 contains 16 residues. Germline V gene lookup returns CDR1 KGHDR and CDR2 SFDVKD. CDR3 protein: CATSESGQGGTGELIF. The CDR3, as DNA: TGTGCCACCAGTGAGTCCGGACAGGGGGGAACCGGGGAGCTGATTTTT.

There are a few counts of this clonotype. The genes are TRBV5-1 and TRBJ2-1, with 11 bases matching TRBD2. The CDR3 extends over 16 amino acids. Germline V gene lookup returns CDR1 SGHRS and CDR2 YFSETQ. V shed 4 bases, J shed 4 bases, and the junction held 7 bases outside the gene matches. CDR3 loop: CASSPDPSGGYNEQFF. The CDR3 nucleotides read TGCGCCAGCAGCCCGGATCCTAGCGGGGGGTACAATGAGCAGTTCTTC.

This clonotype was observed a few times. The rearrangement links TRBV25-1 to TRBJ2-7; D is tentatively TRBD1 or TRBD2 (5 bases each). The CDR3 contains 17 residues. CDR1 is MGHDK and CDR2 is SYGVNS in the germline V gene. The V end was cut by 3 bases, the J end by 7 bases, with 25 bases between. CDR3 sequence: CASSDGAAPESDWEQYV. DNA for the CDR3: TGTGCCAGCAGTGACGGGGCGGCACCTGAGAGTGATTGGGAGCAGTACGTC.

Note on this clonotype: One base away lies a much larger clone, so this may be a sequencing read error. The rearrangement joins TRBV7-2 to TRBJ2-3, with D possibly matching TRBD2 (5 bases). V was clipped by 4 bases and J by 1 base, with 12 bases between them. CDR1 SGHTA and CDR2 FQGNSA come from the germline V gene. This CDR3 contains 15 residues. The CDR3 nucleotides read TGTGCCAGCAGCTCCGACTACCTACGCACAGATACGCAGTATTTT. It specifies CASSSDYLRTDTQYF.

This clonotype has a handful of counts. The rearrangement uses TRBV27 and TRBJ2-7, with a possible D match to TRBD2 (6 bases). Trimming stripped 2 bases from V and 4 bases from J, with 15 bases between. The CDR3 is 15 amino acids. From germline, CDR1 is MNHEY and CDR2 SMNVEV (reference sequence). The CDR3: CASSLTGSRLYEQYV. CDR3 DNA: TGTGCCAGCAGTTTAACCGGGAGCCGCCTTTACGAGCAGTACGTC.

In its sample, this clonotype was seen a few times. The rearrangement uses TRBV4-1 and TRBJ1-5; D gene unclear. The CDR3 totals 16 residues. CDR1 is MGHRA and CDR2 is YSYEKL in the germline V gene. With 5 bases removed from V and 11 bases from J, the gap between germline ends came to 25 bases. This CDR3 reads CASSKAHQDTRMAQHF. The CDR3 DNA reads as TGCGCCAGCAGCAAAGCCCACCAAGACACCCGAATGGCCCAGCATTTT.

This clonotype was observed a few times. This rearrangement joins TRBV5-1 to TRBJ1-6; D not resolved. Germline V gene data show CDR1 as SGHRS and CDR2 as YFSETQ. The CDR3 sequence is 13 residues long. Trimming shortened V by 6 bases and J by 6 bases, and 10 bases separated the two germline ends. In nucleotides, the CDR3 is TGCGCCAGCACCCCGGACCTTAATTCACCCCTCCACTTT. Translation: CASTPDLNSPLHF.

The CDR3 DNA reads as TGTGCCAGCAGTTTTTCGGGACAGGGCAGCTCCTACGAGCAGTACGTC. This gives the protein CASSFSGQGSSYEQYV. The V gene is TRBV28, the J gene TRBJ2-7; TRBD1 agrees at 9 bases. The V segment lost 3 bases and the J segment 0 bases; nucleotides outside the gene matches: 6. Germline CDR1 reads MDHEN; CDR2 reads SYDVKM. This CDR3 contains 16 residues.

This chain uses TRBV4-3 with TRBJ1-5, with D possibly matching TRBD1 (5 bases). The CDR3 runs 16 residues. CDR1 is LGHNA, CDR2 YSLEER, per germline. V dropped 3 bases and J dropped 1 base, with 13 bases sitting between them. CDR3 DNA sequence: TGCGCCAGCAGCCAGGAATCCGGGGGGAGCAATCAGCCCCAGCATTTT. As protein: CASSQESGGSNQPQHF.

This clonotype occurred a few times. The chain uses TRBV9 and TRBJ1-1; D is uncertain. CDR1 is SGDLS and CDR2 is YYNGEE in the germline V gene. Trimming shortened V by 4 bases and J by 1 base, and 8 bases separated the two germline ends. CDR3 length: 13 residues. The DNA of the CDR3 is TGTGCCAGCAGCAACAGCGGGAACACTGAAGCTTTCTTT. It yields the protein CASSNSGNTEAFF. The variable domain in full, completed from reference TRBV9 and TRBJ1-1, reads DSGVTQTPKHLITATGQRVTLRCSPRSGDLSVYWYQQSLDQGLQFLIQYYNGEERAKGNILERFSAQQFPDLHSELNLSSLELGDSALYFCASSNSGNTEAFFGQGTRLTVV.

V and J are TRBV7-2 and TRBJ2-5; possibly TRBD2 for D (5 bases). V lost 2 bases, J lost 1 base, and 8 bases lay in between. This CDR3 is 14 amino acids long. Looked up from germline, CDR1 is SGHTA and CDR2 is FQGNSA. CDR3 protein: CASSLIRGQETQYF. The CDR3 DNA sequence: TGTGCCAGCAGCTTAATTCGGGGCCAAGAGACCCAGTACTTC.

This clonotype has at least ten counts. This rearrangement joins TRBV7-3 to TRBJ2-3, with D unclear. This CDR3 region has 14 residues. The ends were cut back, 5 bases at V and 4 bases at J, with 13 bases in the middle. CDR1 and CDR2 (germline): SGHTA, FQGTGA. The CDR3 coding sequence is TGTGCCAGCAGCCCAGGAAGTTCCGCAGATACGCAGTATTTT. Translating it yields CASSPGSSADTQYF.

In this sample, this clonotype turned up a few times. The chain is built from TRBV7-9 and TRBJ2-7, with D maybe TRBD2 (5 bases). The CDR3 loop spans 13 amino acids. Trimming removed 5 bases at V and 6 bases at J, with 14 bases between. The germline CDR1 and CDR2 sequences are SEHNR and FQNEAQ (reference sequence). The CDR3 region is CASSTIPRGEQYV. As DNA, the CDR3 is TGTGCCAGCAGCACGATACCTCGGGGCGAGCAGTACGTC.